This T cell receptor (beta chain) was observed in a study of chemoradiotherapy in HPV16-positive cancers. Across the whole study: Functional T-cell assays on a couple of HPV16-positive patients' cells defined candidate HPV-specific clones and common TCR motifs.

Repeated repertoire sampling spanned the course of chemoradiotherapy. The method was immunoSEQ multiplex PCR; TCRdb's version includes in-frame clones alone and lacks a portion of them. Among 250 or so clones listed, roughly 87% were seen once. Study results and caveats: Candidate HPV-specific clones and E7-related TCR motifs grew in tumor during treatment. Functional assays defining HPV-specific T cells used only a couple of HPV16-positive patients.

This CDR3 spans 15 amino acids. From germline, CDR1 is SGHDT and CDR2 YYEEEE. V dropped 4 bases and J dropped 0; count of bases not matched to a gene: 5. Remarks on this clone: Its matching antigen is unknown.

The clonotype was recovered from a human donor with HPV-associated anogenital cancer. This specimen consisted of tumor tissue, obtained from a patient who underwent chemoradiotherapy. The V call is TRBV5-6, the J call TRBJ1-1, with 8 bases aligning to TRBD1. The CDR3 here is CASSMTGDVNTEAFF. In nucleotides, the CDR3 is TGTGCCAGCAGCATGACAGGGGATGTGAACACTGAAGCTTTCTTT.